This entry lists 23 T cell receptor beta chains sequenced from one sample in a study of identical twins. A single record per CDR3 protein comes from TCRdb applying MiXCR to the 5' RACE reads. The repertoire consists of some 690,000 distinct CDR3 sequences, with around 20% occurring once and the leading ten covering approximately 4.5%. Another study also made use of these data, one on T cells expressing NK-cell markers.

The sample was PBMCs. Every receptor here comes from a woman between 18 and 29 years old in good health.

This clonotype was recorded at least ten times. This chain uses TRBV12-3 or TRBV12-4 with TRBJ1-2; TRBD1 matches at 9 bases. The CDR3 loop spans 16 amino acids. J lost 7 bases, V lost 4 bases, and 13 bases had no gene match. CDR3 DNA: TGTGCCAGCAGTTCCGGGACAGGGAATCATCCAGGTGGCTACACCTTC. Its translation: CASSSGTGNHPGGYTF.

V is TRBV9 and J is TRBJ2-1; D is undetermined. The V end lost 3 bases, the J end lost 3 bases, and 7 bases lay between the germline ends. Germline loops: CDR1 SGDLS, CDR2 YYNGEE. The CDR3 is made up of 13 amino acids. The CDR3 DNA sequence: TGTGCCAGCAGCGACGGAAACTACAATGAGCAGTTCTTC. Its translation is CASSDGNYNEQFF.

This chain links TRBV5-1 with TRBJ2-1; no clear D. The CDR3 totals 12 residues. Germline V gene data show CDR1 as SGHRS and CDR2 as YFSETQ. Deletions cut 6 bases from V and 7 bases from J, with 11 bases between. The chain's CDR3 is CASTQSFNEQFF. CDR3 DNA sequence: TGCGCCAGCACCCAATCGTTTAATGAGCAGTTCTTC.

The chain couples TRBV12-3 or TRBV12-4 to TRBJ2-7, with TRBD2 matching over 8 bases. This CDR3 is 15 amino acids long. Trimming took 2 bases from V and 3 from J; bases not matched to a gene: 6. The DNA of the CDR3 is TGTGCCAGCAGTTTATCGGCGGGGGGTTTCTACGAGCAGTACTTC. This codes for CASSLSAGGFYEQYF.

This clonotype occurred many times. The chain combines TRBV5-1 with TRBJ2-3; D is uncertain. CDR3 length: 14 residues. CDR1 is SGHRS, CDR2 YFSETQ, per germline. Trimming stripped 4 bases from V and 3 bases from J, with 12 bases between. The CDR3 bases are TGCGCCAGCAGCCGGGCGGATCGGACAGATACGCAGTATTTT. It codes for CASSRADRTDTQYF.

The J gene is TRBJ2-3, the V gene TRBV5-6, with D perhaps matching TRBD2 (5 bases). V lost 1 base to trimming and J lost 0 bases, with 15 bases between them. CDR1 is SGHDT, CDR2 YYEEEE, per germline. The CDR3 covers 17 residues. CDR3 coding DNA: TGTGCCAGCAGCTTGAGTTCCGCTGGGAGAAGCACAGATACGCAGTATTTT. This codes for CASSLSSAGRSTDTQYF.

The chain couples TRBV10-2 to TRBJ2-7; 7 bases agree with TRBD1. Germline lookup yields CDR1 WSHSY and CDR2 SAAADI. The CDR3 has 15 residues. The junction had 9 bases not matched to a gene; V was cut back by 7 bases and J by 0 bases. The chain's CDR3 is CASTRTGLSSYEQYF. CDR3 nucleotides: TGCGCCAGCACCAGGACAGGCCTCAGCTCCTACGAGCAGTACTTC.

CDR3 region: CASSERGVCFEQYF. CDR3 coding DNA: TGTGCCAGCAGTGAGCGGGGGGTTTGTTTCGAGCAGTACTTC. This chain joins TRBV2 and TRBJ2-7, with 8 positions matching TRBD2. Germline lookup yields CDR1 SNHLY and CDR2 FYNNEI. The CDR3 runs 14 residues. V lost 3 bases and J lost 6; bases outside the gene matches: 7.

This chain connects TRBV5-1 to TRBJ1-2; D is perhaps TRBD1 (5 bases). CDR3 size: 14 residues. The germline V gene has CDR1 SGHRS and CDR2 YFSETQ. V was cut by 0 bases and J by 3 bases, with 9 bases left in between. CDR3 loop: CASSLGGEDYGYTF. CDR3 nucleotides: TGCGCCAGCAGCTTGGGAGGGGAAGACTATGGCTACACCTTC. Based on the CDR3 plus reference TRBV5-1 and TRBJ1-2, the full variable domain is KAGVTQTPRYLIKTRGQQVTLSCSPISGHRSVSWYQQTPGQGLQFLFEYFSETQRNKGNFPGRFSGRQFSNSRSEMNVSTLELGDSALYLCASSLGGEDYGYTFGSGTRLTVV.

This clonotype turned up a few times. The CDR3: CASSFGLAGEETQYF. CDR3 in DNA: TGTGCCAGCAGTTTCGGACTAGCGGGGGAAGAGACCCAGTACTTC. V usage is TRBV2 and J usage is TRBJ2-5, with 13 bases fitting TRBD2. CDR1 and CDR2 from the germline V gene are SNHLY and FYNNEI. With V trimmed by 5 bases and J by 3 bases, 3 bases remained unmatched. CDR3 length: 15 amino acids.

The chain couples TRBV7-2 to TRBJ2-5; D is perhaps TRBD1 or TRBD2 (5 bases each). The V end lost 4 bases, the J end lost 2 bases, and 11 bases lay between the germline ends. CDR1 SGHTA and CDR2 FQGNSA come from the germline V gene. CDR3 size: 14 residues. In DNA form, the CDR3 reads TGTGCCAGCAGCTCCGGGGCCCGACAAGAGACCCAGTACTTC. This codes for CASSSGARQETQYF.

This clonotype has a count of ten or more. This chain uses TRBV11-1 with TRBJ1-4; no reliable D call. The CDR3 sequence is 18 residues long. Germline V gene lookup returns CDR1 SGHAT and CDR2 FQDESV (reference sequence). The ends were cut back, 2 bases at V and 7 bases at J, with 23 bases in the middle. The CDR3 DNA sequence: TGTGCCAGCAGCTTATTAAGGGATGGATCGGATGTGAGTGAAAAACTGTTTTTT. Amino acid sequence: CASSLLRDGSDVSEKLFF.

The V call is TRBV7-2, the J call TRBJ2-3; D is uncertain. Per germline, CDR1 SGHTA and CDR2 FQGNSA. CDR3 length equals 15 residues. Trimming removed 2 bases from V and 0 bases from J, with 9 bases in between. In nucleotides, the CDR3 is TGTGCCAGCAGCTTATCATGGGGAAGCACAGATACGCAGTATTTT. This translates into CASSLSWGSTDTQYF.

This chain joins TRBV7-6 and TRBJ2-1, with TRBD1 identical over 7 bases. The CDR3 has 15 residues. CDR1 and CDR2 from the germline V gene are SGHVS and FNYEAQ. The J segment lost 4 bases and the V segment lost 5 bases, leaving 8 bases of the junction unmatched. CDR3 amino acids: CASSQAGTVYNEQFF. The CDR3 DNA follows: TGTGCCAGCAGCCAAGCCGGGACAGTTTACAATGAGCAGTTCTTC. Complete variable domain (other parts from reference TRBV7-6 and TRBJ2-1): GAGVSQSPRYKVTKRGQDVALRCDPISGHVSLYWYRQALGQGPEFLTYFNYEAQQDKSGLPNDRFSAERPEGSISTLTIQRTEQRDSAMYRCASSQAGTVYNEQFFGPGTRLTVL.

In its sample, this clonotype was seen many times. The chain joins TRBV7-9 to TRBJ2-7; D unresolved. The CDR3 is 15 residues long. Germline V gives CDR1 SEHNR, CDR2 FQNEAQ (reference sequence). V shed 6 bases and J shed 0 bases, with 15 bases lying between them. The DNA of the CDR3 is TGTGCCAGCAGTAAAACCAATCCTAACTCCTACGAGCAGTACTTC. Protein sequence: CASSKTNPNSYEQYF.

For this clonotype: This clone may be a read error of a much larger clone one base away. The J gene is TRBJ1-2, the V gene TRBV12-3 or TRBV12-4; D is ambiguous. Trimming stripped 4 bases from V and 5 bases from J, with 5 bases between. CDR3 length equals 11 residues. The CDR3 is CASSYQYGYTF. The CDR3 DNA is TGTGCCAGCAGTTACCAGTATGGCTACACCTTC.

V gene TRBV11-2 combines with J gene TRBJ2-5; a weak D match, TRBD1 (6 bases). Trimming pared 0 bases from V and 2 bases from J, leaving 10 bases between. The germline gives CDR1 SGHAT, CDR2 FQNNGV. The CDR3 loop spans 15 amino acids. For the CDR3, the DNA is TGTGCCAGCAGCTTAGATCCGGACAGTCAAGAGACCCAGTACTTC. Residues: CASSLDPDSQETQYF.

This clonotype was detected only a few times. V is TRBV9 and J is TRBJ1-2; D unresolved. This CDR3 is built from 11 residues. Looked up from germline, CDR1 is SGDLS and CDR2 is YYNGEE. The V end was cut by 7 bases, the J end by 4 bases, with 8 bases between. The CDR3 here is CASGEGYGYTF. DNA of the CDR3: TGTGCCAGCGGGGAAGGCTATGGCTACACCTTC.

V is TRBV3-1 and J is TRBJ2-5; D is unresolved. This CDR3 is built from 12 residues. Germline-derived CDR1 and CDR2 are LGHDT and YNNKEL (reference sequence). The V and J ends lost 4 bases and 5 bases respectively, with 8 bases between them. In DNA, the CDR3 is TGTGCCAGCAGCCCCGAGTGGGAGACCCAGTACTTC. Translated: CASSPEWETQYF.

The chain has TRBV20-1 and TRBJ2-3, with TRBD1 as a possible D gene (6 bases). CDR1 DFQATT and CDR2 SNEGSKA come from the germline V gene (reference sequence). The CDR3 is made up of 14 amino acids. Deletions cut 3 bases from V and 1 base from J, with 11 bases between. The CDR3 nucleotides read TGCAGTGCTAGTCGCGCAGGGGGCACAGATACGCAGTATTTT. Encoded protein: CSASRAGGTDTQYF.

This clonotype showed up just a few times. The chain employs TRBV29-1 and TRBJ1-1; D is undetermined. This CDR3 has 13 amino acids. V was shortened by 0 bases and J by 3 bases, with 8 bases between the two germline ends. Germline V lookup: CDR1 SQVTM, CDR2 ANQGSEA. This CDR3 is CSVEEAVDTEAFF. The DNA for the CDR3 is TGCAGCGTTGAAGAGGCAGTAGACACTGAAGCTTTCTTT.

This clonotype was observed a few times. The V and J genes are TRBV7-2 and TRBJ2-7, with D maybe TRBD1 (6 bases). CDR3 length: 15 residues. Germline CDR1 is SGHTA and CDR2 is FQGNSA. Trimming cost V 5 bases and J 4 bases, with 18 bases left between them. CDR3: CASSQAGESFYEQYF. The CDR3 DNA follows: TGTGCCAGCAGCCAAGCAGGGGAGAGTTTTTACGAGCAGTACTTC.

The V and J genes are TRBV27 and TRBJ2-1; maybe TRBD2 (6 bases). The CDR3 totals 14 residues. Germline CDR1 is MNHEY and CDR2 is SMNVEV (reference sequence). Trimming cost V 11 bases and J 2 bases, with 16 bases left between them. In DNA form, the CDR3 reads TGTGCCGCACCGCCGGGGGAGCCCTACAATGAGCAGTTCTTC. It specifies CAAPPGEPYNEQFF.